This T cell receptor beta chain was identified during a study of cytomegalovirus exposure and HLA in healthy donors (TCRdb year 2017). Context from the whole study: According to an earlier analysis of a few hundred of the donors, about 179 million T cells yielded roughly 110 million unique TCR beta sequences and about 300 Gb of sequence data. Approximately 310 gigabases of sequencing data and 70 million to 100 million unique TCR sequences made up an early release that covered several hundred HLA-typed donors. The genetic ancestry cluster associated with self-reported Caucasian donors included over 80% of the 398 genotyped donors. The study aimed to test whether signatures of past pathogen exposure could be identified by cataloging public T cell receptors. The study used immunosequencing to profile the T cell repertoires of approximately 630 subjects and linked those repertoires to cytomegalovirus serostatus. A separate validation cohort of roughly 110 different subjects was used in addition to the roughly 700-subject first cohort. High-throughput TCR immunosequencing, statistical association of individual TCRs with disease status, and machine learning were combined to predict cytomegalovirus infection status. To study patterns of TCR occurrence, a later analysis re-analyzed previously published TCR beta repertoires from around 660 donors and added high-resolution HLA genotyping. Rather than drawing on any new phenotypic data, the later analysis identified candidate immune exposures from TCR beta sequences and the way those sequences occurred across donors. An earlier analysis of around 580 of the donors used high-throughput TCR beta sequencing to judge whether each TCR beta V gene segment behaved as functional or pseudogenic. Alongside the repertoire data, information on donor age, sex, ethnicity and CMV serostatus was compiled. Genome-wide SNP genotypes for about 65% of the 666 donors were used in a later genetic analysis, which treated that subset as a discovery cohort. All discovery cohort repertoires had been generated on a single sequencing platform. HLA typing included class I and class II loci at four-digit resolution. The number of donors typed differed by locus, with 629-630 for A, B, C, DRB1 and DQB1, more than 500 for DQA1, 600 to 610 for DPA1, and around 430 for DPB1. Roughly five DR-DQ haplotypes were handled as single units for association and clustering because linkage in the cohort was strong. On average, roughly 250,000 unique TCR beta nucleotide sequences were sequenced per donor among roughly 430 genotyped donors of the cohort, with around 19% of those sequences being non-productive.

CDR1 and CDR2 are drawn from the germline V gene: MGHDK, SYGVNS. The CDR3 runs 16 residues from the cysteine to the phenylalanine. The retained sequence is limited to the CDR3, 48 bases, with the frame set at the first base. The trim is 1 base for V and 0 bases for J, with a gap of 10 bases between the germline ends. By how much of the sample it makes up, this clone is large (0.1 to 1%). This clone's antigen is unknown. No much larger clone is present one base from it, and per-base qualities are unavailable. What the authors observed across the whole study: A few of the identified cytomegalovirus-associated TCR beta chains were confirmed in vitro to be specific for cytomegalovirus antigens. The sequencing pipeline was judged likely to have produced a cluster of highly shared sequence variants as a technical artifact. The earlier analysis of 587 of the donors excluded 15 to 20 rarely observed V segments, including chromosome 9 orphons, because counts were too low. In a later analysis, several top co-occurrence clusters were reported to appear linked to parvovirus B19, influenza, CMV and Epstein-Barr virus. It was suggested by the authors that the approach could potentially be generalized to other disease states and immunological phenotypes. Correlated functional status among segregating V segments might reflect linkage disequilibrium, but an unknown experimental factor could not be ruled out. Most TCR sequences were observed very rarely across donors, whereas some public TCRs were present in many individuals. The study listed 150 to 200 TCR beta chains as associated with cytomegalovirus. When HLA alleles, especially DR and DQ, strongly co-occurred, TCR associations were difficult to assign to individual alleles. The 87-base-pair reads could not distinguish some IMGT-functional V segments, including TRBV6-2 and TRBV6-3, so those segments were excluded. A later analysis found that most CMV-associated TCR beta chains appeared HLA-restricted, with HLA associations seemingly driven largely by CMV exposure. Sequencing depth was assumed to be roughly uniform across donors in the presence/absence analyses, though that assumption may not hold. In a later analysis, TCR association rates were found to vary across HLA loci, with the most associated TCRs seen for DRB1 alleles and the fewest for HLA-C alleles. A later analysis found that HLA-associated TCR beta chains were more clonally expanded and had lower generation probabilities than equally common non-associated chains. Specific HLA alleles were associated with about 17,000 TCR beta sequences at a false discovery rate of 0.05 in a later analysis. V-gene and J-gene trimming of TCR beta chains was associated with a missense DCLRE1C variant in a later genetic analysis, and the association was replicated in an independent cohort. A further reported finding was that TCR beta sequences accurately predicted the HLA-A and HLA-B alleles for most subjects in the first cohort. Because some donors lacked HLA typing at each locus, the association tests relied only on the typed subset. Immune exposure information for the cohort was limited to CMV serostatus. In a later genetic analysis, fewer N-insertions in productive TCRs were reported among donors in an Asian-associated ancestry cluster than the roughly 700-donor mean. In both the original and validation cohorts, the classifier was reported to diagnose cytomegalovirus status with high specificity and sensitivity. Only TCR beta chains were sequenced in this cohort, and the absence of alpha or paired-chain data limited detectable features. In an earlier analysis of around 600 of the donors, most TCR beta V segments appeared in productive rearrangements about 87% or about 30% of the time, broadly matching IMGT annotations.

The protocol used for the library was the immunoSEQ multiplex PCR assay. For the multiplex PCR, a mixture combining 60 forward primers for TCR Vbeta segments and 13 reverse primers for TCR Jbeta segments was used. The CDR3 region of rearranged TCR beta genes was amplified from genomic DNA by a multiplex PCR assay. Amplified TCR beta libraries were sequenced as 87-base-pair reads on the Illumina HiSeq System. From the authors' description of their analysis: A later analysis tallied roughly 80 million unique TCR beta chains across the roughly 610 repertoires, and about 12 million of those chains were shared by two or more donors. Raw reads were error-corrected and collapsed into unique sequences by a nearest-neighbor algorithm in which closely related sequences were merged to remove PCR and sequencing errors. CDR3 sequences were aligned to IMGT reference sequences to assign V, D and J gene segments. For a sequence to be retained, at least a six-nucleotide match to both a V gene segment and a J gene segment was required. Rearrangements were called productive when the CDR3 lacked stop codons and stayed in frame with V and J; all others were non-productive. CDR3 was defined according to IMGT convention as the region running from the second conserved V-encoded cysteine to the conserved J-encoded phenylalanine. The earlier analysis of some 600 of the donors excluded sequences that lacked an unambiguous match to a single V gene segment. An earlier analysis of several hundred of the donors called V segments functional above 56.7% productive rearrangements and segregating when the between-donor standard deviation exceeded 5%. A statistical classification framework was built for diagnosing cytomegalovirus status from the catalog of TCR beta chain sequences. V and J gene assignment, in a later analysis, came from comparing TCR nucleotide sequences with IMGT/GENE-DB human TR gene sequences. In a later analysis, CDR3 sequences and most-parsimonious VDJ recombination scenarios were assigned using the TCRdist pipeline. A later analysis defined each TCR beta chain by its CDR3 amino acid sequence plus V-gene family, and excluded reads lacking a unique V-gene family. As a way to deal with suspected cross-contamination and a sequencing artifact, a later analysis dropped nearly 600 nucleotide sequences that were highly shared and had low generation probability. In a later analysis, a clonal expansion index was calculated for each public chain from normalized within-repertoire ranks of inferred template counts. In a later analysis, generation probabilities were computed with a VDJ recombination model fitted to out-of-frame rearrangements, and the resulting probabilities were checked against IGoR. Hypergeometric tests were used in a later analysis to score TCR-TCR, TCR-HLA and TCR-CMV co-occurrence, with a repertoire-size bias correction applied to the TCR pairs. To estimate false discovery rates, a later analysis permuted the HLA or CMV assignments 20 times. In a later analysis, co-occurring TCRs were grouped using DBSCAN, with TCRdist sequence similarity added in when clustering inside HLA-allele-positive subsets. Repertoires with fewer than 30,000 or more than 120,000 public chains, plus five repertoires with anomalous nucleotide sharing, were excluded from co-occurrence clustering. The table comes from immuneACCESS by way of TCRdb, which keeps in-frame sequences with V and J called. Part of the clones is missing from these tables; in studies checked, under half for an unresolved V gene and the rest for unknown reasons. V and J calls and clone size are copied from that table; D and trimming were computed from the DNA. In all, the sample holds about 140,000 clones, and over 60% of those were seen once. Of the sample, approximately 1.8% falls within the top ten clones.

In total, fewer than 750 healthy bone marrow donors made up the cohort. Cohort members were all nominally healthy when sampled, although unrecorded immune exposures were likely present. The donor was CMV seropositive and was included in the group of 300 or so seropositive cohort members. A peripheral blood sample was provided by each donor, and peripheral blood mononuclear cells were used for TCR beta sequencing. The Qiagen DNeasy Blood Extraction Kit was used to extract genomic DNA from the blood cell samples. Specimen: PBMCs. The sequence came from a female donor in good health and CMV-seropositive. The chain is made from TRBV25-1 and TRBJ2-1; possibly the D gene is TRBD1, per 5 matching bases. The nucleotide sequence is TGTGCCAGCAGTGAATCTCAGGGAAGCTCCTACAATGAGCAGTTCTTC. The translation is CASSESQGSSYNEQFF.